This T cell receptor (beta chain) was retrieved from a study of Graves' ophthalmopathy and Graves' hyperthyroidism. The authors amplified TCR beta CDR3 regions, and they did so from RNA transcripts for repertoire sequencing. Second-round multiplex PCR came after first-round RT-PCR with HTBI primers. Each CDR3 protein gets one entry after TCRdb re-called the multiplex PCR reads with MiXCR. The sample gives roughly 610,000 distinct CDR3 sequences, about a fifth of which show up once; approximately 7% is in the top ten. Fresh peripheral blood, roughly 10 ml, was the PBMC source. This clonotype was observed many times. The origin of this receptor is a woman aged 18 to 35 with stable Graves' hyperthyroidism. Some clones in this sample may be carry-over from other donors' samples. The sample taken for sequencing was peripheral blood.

The CDR3 here is CASSEMVGGELFF. The CDR3 DNA sequence: TGTGCCAGCAGTGAGATGGTGGGCGGGGAGCTGTTTTTT. The chain has TRBV6-1 and TRBJ2-2; D not resolved. Trimming removed 3 bases from V and 7 bases from J, with 9 bases in between. In germline, CDR1 is MNHNS, CDR2 SASEGT. This CDR3 region has 13 residues.